Many counts were recorded for the clone carrying this T cell receptor beta chain. TCRdb recomputed calls from the 5' RACE reads with MiXCR, one row per CDR3 protein. This sample has over 55,000 distinct CDR3 sequences, with 2.5% found just once. Germline V gene sequence: CDR1 LNHNV, CDR2 YYDKDF (reference sequence). Trimming shortened V by 6 bases and J by 1 base, and 10 bases separated the two germline ends. The CDR3 is 14 amino acids. This sample was taken from a study of neurological immune-mediated disorders. Sequenced: PBMCs. The rearrangement links TRBV15 to TRBJ1-5; the D is unclear. The TCR was taken from a man in his fifties with multiple sclerosis. The CDR3 sequence is CATSEQVSNQPQHF. As DNA, the CDR3 is TGTGCCACCAGTGAACAAGTCAGCAATCAGCCCCAGCATTTT. Based on the CDR3 plus reference TRBV15 and TRBJ1-5, the full variable domain is DAMVIQNPRYQVTQFGKPVTLSCSQTLNHNVMYWYQQKSSQAPKLLFHYYDKDFNNEADTPDNFQSRRPNTSFCFLDIRSPGLGDTAMYLCATSEQVSNQPQHFGDGTRLSIL.